The sequence of this TCR beta chain was determined in a study of T cell changes during pregnancy in multiple sclerosis. The table came from immunoSEQ multiplex PCR; TCRdb's copy has only in-frame clones and leaves some out. Among approximately 110,000 clones, roughly 90% were seen once, and the ten largest hold 3.5%. The starting material was peripheral blood, obtained after pregnancy. The receptor was derived from a female donor with multiple sclerosis, enrolled in a pregnancy study.

This CDR3 is CASSADRGSNTIYF. DNA of the CDR3: TGTGCCAGTAGTGCGGACAGGGGCTCGAACACCATATATTTT. This rearrangement joins TRBV19 to TRBJ1-3; the match to TRBD1 covers 9 bases. CDR3 length equals 14 residues. From germline, CDR1 is LNHDA and CDR2 SQIVND (reference sequence). V was pared by 5 bases and J by 7 bases, with 6 bases of the junction left unmatched.